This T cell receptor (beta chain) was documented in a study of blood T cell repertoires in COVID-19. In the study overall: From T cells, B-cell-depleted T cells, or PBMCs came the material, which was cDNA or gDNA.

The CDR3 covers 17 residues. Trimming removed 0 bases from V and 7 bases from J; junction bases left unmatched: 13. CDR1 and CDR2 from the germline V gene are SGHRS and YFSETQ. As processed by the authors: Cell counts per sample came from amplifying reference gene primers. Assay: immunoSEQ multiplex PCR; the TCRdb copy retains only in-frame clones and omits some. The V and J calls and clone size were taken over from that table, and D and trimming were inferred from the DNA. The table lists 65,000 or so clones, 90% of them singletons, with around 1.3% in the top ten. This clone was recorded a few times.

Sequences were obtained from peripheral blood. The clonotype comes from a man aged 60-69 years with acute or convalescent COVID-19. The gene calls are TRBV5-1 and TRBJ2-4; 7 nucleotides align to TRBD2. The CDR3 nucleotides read TGCGCCAGCAGCTTGGCCGGGGGGATGGGGACCGCCAACATTCAGTACTTC. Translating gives CASSLAGGMGTANIQYF.